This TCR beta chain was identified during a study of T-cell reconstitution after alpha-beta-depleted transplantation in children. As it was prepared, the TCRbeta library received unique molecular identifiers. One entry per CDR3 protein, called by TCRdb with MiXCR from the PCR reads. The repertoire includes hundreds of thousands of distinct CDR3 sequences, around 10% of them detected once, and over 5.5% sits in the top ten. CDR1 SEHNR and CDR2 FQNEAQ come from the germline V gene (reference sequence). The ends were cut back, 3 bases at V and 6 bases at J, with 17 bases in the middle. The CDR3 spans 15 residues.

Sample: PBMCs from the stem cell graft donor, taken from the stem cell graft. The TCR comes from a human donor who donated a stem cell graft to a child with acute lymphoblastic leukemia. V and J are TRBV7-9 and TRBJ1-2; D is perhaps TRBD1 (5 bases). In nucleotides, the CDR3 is TGTGCCAGCAGCTTGGGTTCAGAGGGGTTTCATGGCTACACCTTC. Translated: CASSLGSEGFHGYTF.